The rows below give T cell receptor beta chains drawn from one sample of a study of T cell responses to AZD1222 COVID-19 vaccine. Repertoires were generated with immunoSEQ multiplex PCR, while TCRdb's copy carries only in-frame clones and drops some. The table lists about 130,000 clones, 86% of them singletons. The material was peripheral blood, obtained on day 0 of AZD1222 vaccination. The receptor set was obtained from an adult in good health. The CDR3 runs from the conserved cysteine through the conserved F or W. The order of the fields is clone size, J gene, V gene, D gene, CDR3 protein, CDR3 DNA. A D gene is named only where the DNA matches it firmly. Clone size is given for some rows only: seen once, a few or many times, or a class if the clone is expanded.

>NA|TRBJ2-6|TRBV19|NA
CASNTEFSGANVLTF
TGTGCCAGTAATACAGAATTTTCTGGGGCCAACGTCCTGACTTTC
>NA|TRBJ1-2|TRBV29-1|NA
CSANGELGGYTF
TGCAGCGCCAATGGGGAGTTAGGTGGCTACACCTTC
>NA|TRBJ2-5|TRBV18|NA
CASARGPGETQYF
TGTGCCAGCGCCCGAGGACCGGGGGAGACCCAGTACTTC
>NA|TRBJ2-2|TRBV6-1|NA
CASSEGGANTGELFF
TGTGCCAGCAGTGAAGGGGGCGCGAACACCGGGGAGCTGTTTTTT
>NA|TRBJ1-2|TRBV10-3|NA
CAILGVGQLDGYTF
TGTGCCATCCTAGGTGTAGGGCAGCTCGATGGCTACACCTTC
>few|TRBJ1-2|TRBV3-1/TRBV3-2|TRBD1
CASSQEVRAGGGYTF
TGTGCCAGCAGCCAAGAAGTTCGGGCAGGGGGCGGCTACACCTTC
>NA|TRBJ2-3|TRBV24-1|TRBD2
CATSDLERGTTDTQYF
TGTGCCACCAGTGACCTCGAGCGGGGGACCACAGATACGCAGTATTTT
>NA|TRBJ1-5|TRBV30|NA
CAWSVGDSNQPQHF
TGTGCCTGGAGTGTGGGGGATAGCAATCAGCCCCAGCATTTT
>NA|TRBJ2-7|TRBV5-8|NA
CASSRGGSYEQYF
TGTGCCAGCAGCCGAGGGGGGTCTTACGAGCAGTACTTC
>NA|TRBJ1-3|TRBV13|TRBD1
CASSLPGGGNTIYF
TGTGCCAGCAGCTTACCAGGGGGTGGAAACACCATATATTTT
>NA|TRBJ1-2|TRBV7-3|NA
CASSLTGLGGYTF
TGTGCCAGCAGCTTAACTGGGCTGGGAGGCTACACCTTC
>once|TRBJ2-2|TRBV3-1/TRBV3-2|TRBD2
CASSLSGTNTGELFF
TGTGCCAGCAGCCTGAGCGGGACGAACACCGGGGAGCTGTTTTTT
>NA|TRBJ1-5|TRBV19|NA
CASSILESGDQPQHF
TGTGCCAGTAGTATATTAGAGTCGGGTGATCAGCCCCAGCATTTT
>few|TRBJ1-6|TRBV19|NA
CASSMSLSPLHF
TGTGCCAGTAGTATGTCTCTTTCACCCCTCCACTTT
>many|TRBJ1-2|TRBV19|NA
CASSRGATNYGYTF
TGTGCCAGCAGTAGGGGGGCGACTAACTATGGCTACACCTTC
>few|TRBJ2-1|TRBV27|TRBD2
CASSRDSGGDYNEQFF
TGTGCCAGCAGCCGTGATAGCGGGGGCGATTACAATGAGCAGTTCTTC
>few|TRBJ1-5|TRBV7-9|NA
CASSWSGANEPQHF
TGTGCCAGCAGCTGGAGTGGGGCCAATGAGCCCCAGCATTTT
>once|TRBJ2-2|TRBV2|TRBD2
CASSEPILAGESGELFF
TGTGCCAGCAGTGAGCCTATACTAGCGGGGGAGTCCGGGGAGCTGTTTTTT
>NA|TRBJ2-1|TRBV4-3|NA
CASSRGIPDNEQFF
TGCGCCAGCAGCCGGGGAATCCCAGACAATGAGCAGTTCTTC
>NA|TRBJ1-1|TRBV19|NA
CASSLLQGLVTGDTEAFF
TGTGCCAGTAGCCTCTTGCAGGGGCTCGTAACCGGTGACACTGAAGCTTTCTTT
>NA|TRBJ1-1|TRBV5-1|NA
CASSATGRDTEAFF
TGCGCCAGCAGCGCTACAGGGAGGGACACTGAAGCTTTCTTT
>few|TRBJ2-1|TRBV10-2|TRBD2
CASQGGANYYNEQFF
TGCGCCAGCCAGGGAGGGGCTAACTACTACAATGAGCAGTTCTTC
>NA|TRBJ1-1|TRBV7-2|TRBD1
CASSQWDRRNTEAFF
TGTGCCAGCAGCCAATGGGACAGGAGGAACACTGAAGCTTTCTTT
>NA|TRBJ2-1|TRBV20-1|TRBD2
CSASPSTSGGYNEQFF
TGCAGTGCTAGTCCCTCGACTAGCGGGGGCTACAATGAGCAGTTCTTC
>NA|TRBJ1-2|TRBV5-4|TRBD1
CASSPTRDRALYGYTF
TGTGCCAGCAGCCCAACACGGGACAGAGCCCTTTATGGCTACACCTTC
>NA|TRBJ1-2|TRBV4-3|NA
CASSQGSGAGYGYTF
TGCGCCAGCAGCCAAGGGTCGGGGGCTGGCTATGGCTACACCTTC
>NA|TRBJ2-7|TRBV5-6|NA
CASSFGGVEQYF
TGTGCCAGCAGCTTTGGTGGGGTTGAGCAGTACTTC
>NA|TRBJ2-2|TRBV3-1/TRBV3-2|NA
CASSQVWISNTGELFF
TGTGCCAGCAGCCAAGTTTGGATCTCCAACACCGGGGAGCTGTTTTTT
>NA|TRBJ1-5|TRBV7-2|NA
CASSPGRGNQPQHF
TGTGCCAGCAGCCCAGGTAGGGGCAATCAGCCCCAGCATTTT
>once|TRBJ2-4|TRBV28|NA
CASSLALAKNIQYF
TGTGCCAGCAGTTTGGCCCTAGCCAAAAACATTCAGTACTTC
>NA|TRBJ2-7|TRBV19|NA
CASSSRDKASEQYF
TGTGCCAGTAGTTCCCGGGACAAGGCCTCCGAGCAGTACTTC
>NA|TRBJ1-4|TRBV4-3|NA
CASSPGQLNEKLFF
TGCGCCAGCAGCCCCGGACAGCTTAATGAAAAACTGTTTTTT
>NA|TRBJ1-2|TRBV28|NA
CASTEAKVYGYTF
TGTGCCAGCACGGAAGCGAAAGTCTATGGCTACACCTTC
>NA|TRBJ1-5|TRBV10-3|NA
CATQDRRDSNQPQHF
TGTGCCACCCAAGACAGGCGTGATAGCAATCAGCCCCAGCATTTT
>NA|TRBJ1-5|TRBV5-5|NA
CASSLGHLSNQPQHF
TGTGCCAGCAGCTTGGGACATCTCAGCAATCAGCCCCAGCATTTT
>NA|TRBJ1-2|TRBV7-9|NA
CASSLAGQIYGYTF
TGTGCCAGCAGCTTAGCGGGGCAGATCTATGGCTACACCTTC
>NA|TRBJ1-5|TRBV11-2|NA
CASSPTGNSNQPQHF
TGTGCCAGCAGCCCTACAGGGAATAGCAATCAGCCCCAGCATTTT
>NA|TRBJ2-7|TRBV4-3|NA
CASSQEGGGPYEQYF
TGCGCCAGCAGCCAAGAGGGAGGAGGACCCTACGAGCAGTACTTC
>NA|TRBJ1-1|TRBV10-3|NA
CAISAQGMNTEAFF
TGTGCCATCAGTGCCCAAGGAATGAACACTGAAGCTTTCTTT
>NA|TRBJ1-5|TRBV14|TRBD1
CASSQGGTGNNQPQHF
TGTGCCAGCAGCCAAGGGGGGACAGGAAACAATCAGCCCCAGCATTTT
>NA|TRBJ2-2|TRBV5-1|NA
CASSLATTGELFF
TGCGCCAGCAGCTTGGCTACCACCGGGGAGCTGTTTTTT
>NA|TRBJ1-1|TRBV29-1|NA
CSVHIRGIVDTEAFF
TGCAGCGTTCACATCAGGGGTATAGTAGACACTGAAGCTTTCTTT
>few|TRBJ1-2|TRBV29-1|TRBD1
CSVTGQGAYGYTF
TGCAGCGTCACCGGACAGGGGGCCTATGGCTACACCTTC
>NA|TRBJ1-1|TRBV6-5|TRBD1
CASSTRQGGTEAFF
TGTGCCAGCAGTACCCGACAGGGAGGCACTGAAGCTTTCTTT
>NA|TRBJ1-5|TRBV24-1|TRBD1
CATSGAGGDNQPQHF
TGTGCCACCAGTGGGGCAGGGGGCGATAATCAGCCCCAGCATTTT
>NA|TRBJ2-5|TRBV7-2|TRBD1
CASSLDRGLETQYF
TGTGCCAGCAGCTTAGACAGGGGTCTGGAGACCCAGTACTTC
>NA|TRBJ1-5|TRBV7-9|NA
CASSLEGDIFAQPQHF
TGTGCCAGCAGCCTTGAGGGGGACATTTTTGCTCAGCCCCAGCATTTT
>NA|TRBJ2-2|TRBV5-1|NA
CASSLRGSGSGELFF
TGCGCCAGCAGTCTACGAGGATCAGGATCCGGGGAGCTGTTTTTT
>NA|TRBJ2-7|TRBV7-2|NA
CASNSPGQTSYEQYF
TGTGCCAGCAATTCACCCGGGCAGACCTCCTACGAGCAGTACTTC
>NA|TRBJ2-1|TRBV6-5|TRBD2
CASRWASGGAGEQFF
TGTGCCAGCCGTTGGGCTAGCGGGGGGGCTGGTGAGCAGTTCTTC
>few|TRBJ2-1|TRBV20-1|TRBD1
CSGTDRGKQFF
TGCAGTGGTACGGACAGGGGAAAGCAGTTCTTC